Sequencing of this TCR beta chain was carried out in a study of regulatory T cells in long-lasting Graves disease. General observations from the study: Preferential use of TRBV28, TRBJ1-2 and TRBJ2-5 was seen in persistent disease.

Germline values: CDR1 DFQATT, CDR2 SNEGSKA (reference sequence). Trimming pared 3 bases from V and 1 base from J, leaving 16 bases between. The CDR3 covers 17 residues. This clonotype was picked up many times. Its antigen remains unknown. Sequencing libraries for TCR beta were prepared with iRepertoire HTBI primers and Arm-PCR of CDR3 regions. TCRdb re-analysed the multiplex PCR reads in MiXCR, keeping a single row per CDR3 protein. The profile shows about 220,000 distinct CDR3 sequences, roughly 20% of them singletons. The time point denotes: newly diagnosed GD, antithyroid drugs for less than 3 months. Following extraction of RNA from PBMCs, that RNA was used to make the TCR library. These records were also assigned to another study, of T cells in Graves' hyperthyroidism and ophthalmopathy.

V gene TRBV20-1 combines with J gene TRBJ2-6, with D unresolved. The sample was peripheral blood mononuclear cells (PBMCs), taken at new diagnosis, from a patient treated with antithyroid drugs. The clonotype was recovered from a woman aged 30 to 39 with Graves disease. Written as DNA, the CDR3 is TGCAGTGCTAGTAGTTCCGATTCGGCATCTGGGGCCAACGTCCTGACTTTC. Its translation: CSASSSDSASGANVLTF.